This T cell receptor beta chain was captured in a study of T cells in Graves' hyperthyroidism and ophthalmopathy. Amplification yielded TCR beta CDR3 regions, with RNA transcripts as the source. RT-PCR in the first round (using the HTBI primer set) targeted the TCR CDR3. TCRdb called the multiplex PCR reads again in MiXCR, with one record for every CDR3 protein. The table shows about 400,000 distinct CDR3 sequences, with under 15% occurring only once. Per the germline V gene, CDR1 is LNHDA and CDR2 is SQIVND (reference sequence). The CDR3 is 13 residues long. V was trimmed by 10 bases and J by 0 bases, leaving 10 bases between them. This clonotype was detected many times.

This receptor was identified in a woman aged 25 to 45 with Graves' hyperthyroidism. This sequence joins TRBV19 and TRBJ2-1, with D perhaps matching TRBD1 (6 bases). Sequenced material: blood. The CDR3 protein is CATTGSSYNEQFF. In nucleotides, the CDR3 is TGTGCCACCACAGGGAGCTCCTACAATGAGCAGTTCTTC.